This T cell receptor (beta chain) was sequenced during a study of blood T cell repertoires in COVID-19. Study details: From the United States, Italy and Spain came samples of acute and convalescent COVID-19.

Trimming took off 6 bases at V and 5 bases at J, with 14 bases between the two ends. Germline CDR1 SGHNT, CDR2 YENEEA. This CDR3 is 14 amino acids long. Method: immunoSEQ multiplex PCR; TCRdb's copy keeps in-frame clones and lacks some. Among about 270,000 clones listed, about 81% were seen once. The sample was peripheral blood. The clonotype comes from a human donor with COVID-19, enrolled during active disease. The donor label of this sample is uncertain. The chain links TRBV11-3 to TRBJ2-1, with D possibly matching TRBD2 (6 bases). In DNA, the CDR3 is TGTGCCAGCAGTTTTGGGACTTTCAACAATGAGCAGTTCTTC. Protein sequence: CASSFGTFNNEQFF.